This paragraph reports one T cell receptor beta chain. Its specificity is not known. A single record per CDR3 protein comes from TCRdb applying MiXCR to the 5' RACE reads. The sample shows under 60,000 distinct CDR3 sequences, about 3.7% of them seen only once. The unsorted libraries originated from 2 million PBMCs that had been stored at -80 C. The sample comes from a study of neurological immune-mediated disorders. Study results and caveats: Sharing of CDR3 amino acid sequences among expanded clones across subjects was absent, suggesting private repertoires in all groups. HTLV-1-associated myelopathy had the most TCR clonal expansion, whereas multiple sclerosis had the least (lower than in healthy controls). The phylogenetic placement of 18 of 34 multiple sclerosis patients' repertoires in one related-CDR3 cluster constitutes a possible signature.

Germline-derived CDR1 and CDR2 are DFQATT and SNEGSKA (reference sequence). The length of the CDR3 is 17 residues. Trimming left V 0 bases short and J 3 bases short, with 18 bases between. This TCR came from a man aged 40-55 years with multiple sclerosis. The sample consisted of PBMCs. The genes are TRBV20-1 and TRBJ1-5, with a weak D call TRBD1 (6 bases). The CDR3 reads CSARDRLGGQDNQPQHF. The CDR3 DNA reads TGCAGTGCTAGAGATCGATTGGGGGGACAAGACAATCAGCCCCAGCATTTT.